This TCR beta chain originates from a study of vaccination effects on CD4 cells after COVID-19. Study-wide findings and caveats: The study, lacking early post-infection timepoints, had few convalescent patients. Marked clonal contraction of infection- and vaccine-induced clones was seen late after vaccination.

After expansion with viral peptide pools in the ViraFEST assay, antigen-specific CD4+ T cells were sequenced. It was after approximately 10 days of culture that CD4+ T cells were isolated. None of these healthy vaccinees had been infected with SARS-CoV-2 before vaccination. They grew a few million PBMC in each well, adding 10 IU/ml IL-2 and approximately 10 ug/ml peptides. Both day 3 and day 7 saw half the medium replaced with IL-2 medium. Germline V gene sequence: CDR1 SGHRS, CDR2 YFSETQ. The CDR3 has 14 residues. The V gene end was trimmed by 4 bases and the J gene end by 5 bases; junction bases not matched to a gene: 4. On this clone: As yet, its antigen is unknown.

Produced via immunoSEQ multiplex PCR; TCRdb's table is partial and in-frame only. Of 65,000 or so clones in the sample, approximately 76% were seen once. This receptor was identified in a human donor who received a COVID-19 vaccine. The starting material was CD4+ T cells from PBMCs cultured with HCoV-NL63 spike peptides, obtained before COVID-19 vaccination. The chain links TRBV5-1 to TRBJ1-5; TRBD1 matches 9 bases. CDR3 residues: CASSPGTGYQPQHF. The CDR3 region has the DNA TGCGCCAGCAGCCCCGGGACAGGGTATCAGCCCCAGCATTTT.